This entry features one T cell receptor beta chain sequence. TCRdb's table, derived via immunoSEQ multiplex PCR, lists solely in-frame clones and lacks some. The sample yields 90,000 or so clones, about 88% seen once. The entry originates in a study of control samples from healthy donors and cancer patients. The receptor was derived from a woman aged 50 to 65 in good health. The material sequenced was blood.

CDR3 sequence reads: CASSPTVNTEAFF. The DNA of the CDR3 is TGTGCCAGCAGTCCCACGGTGAACACTGAAGCTTTCTTT. This chain uses TRBV11-3 with TRBJ1-1; unclear D gene. The CDR3 consists of 13 residues. Germline CDR1 SGHNT, CDR2 YENEEA. V lost 6 bases and J 0 bases, leaving 8 bases between the germline ends.